Below, 30 T cell receptor beta chains from the same sample are listed, as sequenced in a study of OX40 agonist ivuxolimab in advanced cancers. Some clones are missing from TCRdb's copy, which holds only in-frame ones; the method was immunoSEQ multiplex PCR. The sample holds approximately 79,000 clones, 85% seen once. Sample: CD4+ or CD8+ T cells sorted from blood, taken in a trial of the OX40 agonist ivuxolimab. Receptor source: an adult with an advanced solid tumor such as melanoma, head and neck, liver or kidney cancer.

This chain links TRBV7-3 with TRBJ2-7; D gene ambiguous. Looked up from germline, CDR1 is SGHTA and CDR2 is FQGTGA. This CDR3 is built from 13 residues. The V gene lost 4 bases and the J gene lost 6 bases, with 13 bases spanning the gap. The CDR3 sequence is CASSSDLSGEQYF. DNA of the CDR3: TGTGCCAGCAGCTCAGACCTCAGTGGCGAGCAGTACTTC.

This clone was picked up one time. The chain carries TRBV5-3 and TRBJ2-4; D possibly corresponds to TRBD2 (5 bases). TRBV5-3 is known as an ORF, though its function is uncertain. This CDR3 spans 15 amino acids. The ends were cut back, 0 bases at V and 6 bases at J, with 13 bases in the middle. The CDR3 is CARSLVVLVPNIQYF. As DNA, the CDR3 is TGTGCCAGAAGCTTGGTGGTACTAGTCCCAAACATTCAGTACTTC.

The chain uses TRBV7-9 and TRBJ2-1; D not resolved. In germline, CDR1 is SEHNR, CDR2 FQNEAQ (reference sequence). The CDR3 has 11 residues. V shed 10 bases and J shed 7 bases, with 11 bases lying between them. The CDR3 region has the DNA TGTGCCATCATCCCCAATAATGAGCAGTTCTTC. It is translated as CAIIPNNEQFF.

This chain joins TRBV21-1 and TRBJ1-2. TRBV21-1 is described as a pseudogene. This CDR3 has 12 residues. The CDR3 DNA is TGTGCCAGCAGCATCCCGAACTATGGCTACACCTTC. It codes for CASSIPNYGYTF.

The V call is TRBV13, the J call TRBJ2-7; D is unresolved. With 5 bases removed from V and 2 bases from J, the gap between germline ends came to 13 bases. The CDR3 covers 14 residues. Germline CDR1 and CDR2: PRHDT and FYEKMQ (reference sequence). CDR3 nucleotides: TGTGCCAGCAGCCGGACGGCCGGGCCCTACGAGCAGTACTTC. It specifies CASSRTAGPYEQYF.

The CDR3 region has the DNA TGTGCCAGCAGCGTAGAGTCCAGGGTAGGCGGCTACACCTTC. Translated: CASSVESRVGGYTF. The V call is TRBV9, the J call TRBJ1-2; weak D call: TRBD1 (5 bases). Looked up from germline, CDR1 is SGDLS and CDR2 is YYNGEE. The CDR3 runs to 14 residues. The V gene lost 0 bases and the J gene lost 8 bases, with 14 bases spanning the gap.

As DNA, the CDR3 is TGTGCCAGCAGCACCGGGACAGGGGTGATTAGCGAGCAGTACTTC. Protein product: CASSTGTGVISEQYF. This chain links TRBV7-9 with TRBJ2-7; 10 nucleotides align to TRBD1. J lost 6 bases, V lost 5 bases, and 10 bases had no gene match. This CDR3 is built from 15 residues. Germline-derived CDR1 and CDR2 are SEHNR and FQNEAQ (reference sequence).

A note on this clone: Other DNA variants within this sample encode the same CDR3. The V and J genes are TRBV5-1 and TRBJ2-1; D gene ambiguous. The germline V gene encodes CDR1 SGHRS and CDR2 YFSETQ. V lost 0 bases and J 0 bases, leaving 7 bases between the germline ends. The CDR3 runs to 15 residues. The CDR3: CASSLERSSYNEQFF. Written as DNA, the CDR3 is TGCGCCAGCAGCTTGGAGAGAAGCTCCTACAATGAGCAGTTCTTC.

This chain connects TRBV5-1 to TRBJ1-1, with D perhaps matching TRBD1 (6 bases). V was shortened by 1 base and J by 5 bases, with 21 bases between the two germline ends. The CDR3 sequence is 17 residues long. Germline CDR1 SGHRS, CDR2 YFSETQ. The CDR3 DNA reads as TGCGCCAGCAGCTTGTTGGGTGGACCAGGGGTGGGGACTGAAGCTTTCTTT. This translates into CASSLLGGPGVGTEAFF.

The V and J genes are TRBV7-3 and TRBJ1-3; D ambiguous. This CDR3 spans 12 amino acids. With 8 bases removed from V and 0 bases from J, the gap between germline ends came to 5 bases. The germline V gene encodes CDR1 SGHTA and CDR2 FQGTGA. DNA of the CDR3: TGTGCCAGCGGGAGCTCTGGAAACACCATATATTTT. This sequence encodes CASGSSGNTIYF. Complete variable domain (other parts from reference TRBV7-3 and TRBJ1-3): GAGVSQTPSNKVTEKGKYVELRCDPISGHTALYWYRQSLGQGPEFLIYFQGTGAADDSGLPNDRFFAVRPEGSVSTLKIQRTERGDSAVYLCASGSSGNTIYFGEGSWLTVV.

The chain employs TRBV7-2 and TRBJ2-5, with D uncertain. Germline-derived CDR1 and CDR2 are SGHTA and FQGNSA. The CDR3 spans 15 residues. V was clipped by 4 bases and J by 2 bases, with 14 bases between them. The CDR3 loop reads CASSWRNGQQETQYF. CDR3 nucleotide sequence: TGTGCCAGCAGCTGGCGGAATGGGCAGCAAGAGACCCAGTACTTC.

Relative to its sample, this clone is medium-sized (0.01 to 0.1%). The chain joins TRBV29-1 to TRBJ1-1; D unresolved. Trimming removed 5 bases from V and 3 bases from J, with 10 bases in between. Germline CDR1 SQVTM, CDR2 ANQGSEA. The CDR3 sequence is 12 residues long. CDR3 coding DNA: TGCAGCGTTCTGGACGGTTACACTGAAGCTTTCTTT. Translation: CSVLDGYTEAFF.

As concerns this clone: One end of the junction does not line up with germline, which may come from a read error. The chain recombines TRBV7-9 with TRBJ1-1, with 7 positions matching TRBD1. The CDR3 has 16 amino acids. CDR1 SEHNR and CDR2 FQNEAQ come from the germline V gene (reference sequence). DNA for the CDR3: TGTGCCAGCAGCTTGGGGCTGACAGGGCGGAACAATGAAGCTTTCTTT. This sequence encodes CASSLGLTGRNNEAFF.

CDR3 nucleotide sequence: TGTGCCAGCAGTTACTCCACTTTCGGGGACACTGAAGCTTTCTTT. Encoded protein: CASSYSTFGDTEAFF. The chain couples TRBV6-5 to TRBJ1-1; D not certain. The CDR3 covers 15 residues. The V end lost 0 bases, the J end lost 3 bases, and 11 bases lay between the germline ends. Looked up from germline, CDR1 is MNHEY and CDR2 is SVGAGI.

The rearrangement joins TRBV2 to TRBJ1-1, with D unclear. The CDR3 is made up of 14 amino acids. Germline CDR1 reads SNHLY; CDR2 reads FYNNEI. With 0 bases removed from V and 3 bases from J, the gap between germline ends came to 8 bases. The CDR3 DNA reads TGTGCCAGCAGTGAAGCGGGGAGCTACACTGAAGCTTTCTTT. Amino acid sequence: CASSEAGSYTEAFF.

The rearrangement joins TRBV7-9 to TRBJ1-5, with TRBD1 as a possible D gene (5 bases). CDR1 SEHNR and CDR2 FQNEAQ come from the germline V gene (reference sequence). The CDR3 is made up of 16 amino acids. The ends were cut back, 6 bases at V and 3 bases at J, with 18 bases in the middle. The CDR3 protein is CASSYDRDWDNQPQHF. The CDR3 region has the DNA TGTGCCAGCAGTTACGACCGGGACTGGGACAATCAGCCCCAGCATTTT. The entire variable domain, with the rest obtained from reference TRBV7-9 and TRBJ1-5, is as follows: DTGVSQNPRHKITKRGQNVTFRCDPISEHNRLYWYRQTLGQGPEFLTYFQNEAQLEKSRLLSDRFSAERPKGSFSTLEIQRTEQGDSAMYLCASSYDRDWDNQPQHFGDGTRLSIL.

This clone was found once. This chain connects TRBV30 to TRBJ2-7; D remains unclear. V gave up 3 bases and J gave up 4 bases, with 10 bases separating them. The V gene's germline CDR1 is GTSNPN and CDR2 SVGIG (reference sequence). This CDR3 region has 12 residues. The CDR3 is CAWRGLRYEQYF. CDR3 nucleotides: TGTGCCTGGAGAGGGCTTAGATACGAGCAGTACTTC.

The chain links TRBV5-6 to TRBJ1-2; 7 positions agree with TRBD1. J was trimmed by 7 bases and V by 2 bases; bases with no gene match: 2. Germline V gene sequence: CDR1 SGHDT, CDR2 YYEEEE. The CDR3 runs to 12 residues. CDR3 DNA: TGTGCCAGCAGCTTAAGGGGGCCTGGCTACACCTTC. Residues: CASSLRGPGYTF.

The chain carries TRBV10-2 and TRBJ1-5; D ambiguous. Germline-derived CDR1 and CDR2 are WSHSY and SAAADI. CDR3 length: 13 residues. The V gene lost 10 bases and the J gene lost 6 bases, with 16 bases spanning the gap. The CDR3 reads CATLSPAGQPQHF. CDR3 DNA sequence: TGCGCCACTTTGTCCCCGGCAGGTCAGCCCCAGCATTTT.

The chain recombines TRBV18 with TRBJ2-1; perhaps TRBD1 as D (6 bases). CDR1 and CDR2 from the germline V gene are KGHSH and LQKENI. Trimming removed 2 bases at V and 5 bases at J, with 13 bases between. This CDR3 region has 15 residues. The CDR3 DNA reads as TGTGCCAGCTCACCAAACAGGGTTAGCGACAATGAGCAGTTCTTC. Encoded protein: CASSPNRVSDNEQFF.

CDR3 protein: CASSQDSGGRGETQYF. Here the CDR3 DNA reads TGCGCCAGCAGCCAAGACTCCGGCGGGAGGGGCGAGACCCAGTACTTC. The chain has TRBV4-1 and TRBJ2-5, with TRBD2 matching over 9 bases. V lost 0 bases and J lost 5; bases outside the gene matches: 7. This CDR3 is 16 amino acids long. Germline assignment: CDR1 MGHRA and CDR2 YSYEKL.

The rearrangement joins TRBV11-1 to TRBJ1-1; possibly TRBD1 for D (6 bases). CDR3 length: 14 amino acids. Germline V CDR1 and CDR2: SGHAT, FQDESV (reference sequence). V was clipped by 5 bases and J by 0 bases, with 10 bases between them. The CDR3 loop reads CASSPRDMNTEAFF. DNA of the CDR3: TGTGCCAGCAGCCCCAGGGACATGAACACTGAAGCTTTCTTT.

The chain recombines TRBV6-6 with TRBJ2-7, with 7 bases lining up with TRBD2. J was trimmed by 9 bases and V by 7 bases; bases with no gene match: 6. CDR1 and CDR2 (germline): MNHNY, SVGAGI (reference sequence). The CDR3 sequence is 11 residues long. CDR3 nucleotide sequence: TGTGCCAGCATGGGCGGCGGGGGGCAGTACTTC. Protein sequence: CASMGGGGQYF.

The V call is TRBV6-1, the J call TRBJ2-5; D gene ambiguous. CDR1 MNHNS and CDR2 SASEGT come from the germline V gene. The V end lost 0 bases, the J end lost 14 bases, and 19 bases lay between the germline ends. The CDR3 is 14 residues long. This CDR3 reads CASSEAHGSPTLYF. DNA for the CDR3: TGTGCCAGCAGTGAAGCGCATGGCTCTCCGACTTTATACTTC.

This chain joins TRBV7-2 and TRBJ2-5; 11 nucleotides agree with TRBD2. V dropped 0 bases and J dropped 4; count of bases not matched to a gene: 7. Per germline, CDR1 SGHTA and CDR2 FQGNSA. The CDR3 totals 17 residues. The CDR3 protein is CASSLAGSGGAGETQYF. The DNA for the CDR3 is TGTGCCAGCAGCTTAGCGGGTAGCGGGGGGGCCGGAGAGACCCAGTACTTC.

The chain uses TRBV19 and TRBJ2-5; maybe TRBD1 (5 bases). This CDR3 spans 14 amino acids. Germline V lookup: CDR1 LNHDA, CDR2 SQIVND (reference sequence). Between the trimmed V and J ends, which lost 4 bases and 4 bases, there was a span of 13 bases. The CDR3 sequence is CASSSSVRGETQYF. The CDR3 coding sequence is TGTGCCAGTAGTAGCTCGGTTAGGGGAGAGACCCAGTACTTC.

This clone was seen just once. The chain carries TRBV4-2 and TRBJ2-1, with 12 bases aligning to TRBD2. The junction had 3 bases not matched to a gene; V was cut back by 1 base and J by 2 bases. The germline CDR1 and CDR2 sequences are LGHNA and YNFKEQ. The CDR3 length is 17 residues. CDR3 sequence (DNA): TGTGCCAGCAGCCAAGCAGCTAGCGGGGGGGCCTACAATGAGCAGTTCTTC. This encodes CASSQAASGGAYNEQFF.

This clone was counted a single time. This chain connects TRBV30 to TRBJ2-6; D gene uncertain. Trimming cost V 5 bases and J 2 bases, with 7 bases left between them. The CDR3 covers 13 residues. Germline V gene data show CDR1 as GTSNPN and CDR2 as SVGIG (reference sequence). The CDR3 DNA follows: TGTGCCTGGTTATATCCTGGGGCCAACGTCCTGACTTTC. Its protein is CAWLYPGANVLTF.

This clone appeared once. V usage is TRBV6-1 and J usage is TRBJ1-4; 8 positions match TRBD1. This CDR3 contains 13 residues. Germline V gives CDR1 MNHNS, CDR2 SASEGT. The trim removed 11 bases at V and 4 bases at J, leaving 6 bases unmatched. In DNA form, the CDR3 reads TGTGCCGGAAGGACAGGGATTAATGAAAAACTGTTTTTT. Protein: CAGRTGINEKLFF.

In DNA form, the CDR3 reads TGTGCCAGCAGCCAAGGACTAGCGGGAGCTGACACAGATACGCAGTATTTT. It is translated as CASSQGLAGADTDTQYF. This rearrangement joins TRBV4-2 to TRBJ2-3; 12 bases fit TRBD2. The trim removed 1 base at V and 2 bases at J, leaving 4 bases unmatched. The germline V gene encodes CDR1 LGHNA and CDR2 YNFKEQ. This CDR3 comprises 17 residues.